A selection of T cell receptor beta chains follows, all from one sample in a study of cytomegalovirus exposure and HLA in healthy donors. Libraries were prepared by immunoSEQ multiplex PCR; TCRdb keeps only in-frame clonotypes and omits some of them. Counted here are around 130,000 clones, approximately 80% occurring once; the ten biggest clones make up 0.7%. The sequencing sample was made of PBMCs. The receptors were sampled from a man younger than 35 in good health and CMV-seronegative. Both conserved end residues are part of each CDR3. D genes are given only for firm matches. The listing skips clone size in some rows; elsewhere it reads once, few, many or a size class.

>TRBV7-2|TRBJ2-5|.|.
CASSLALRETQYF
TGTGCCAGCAGCTTAGCGCTTAGAGAGACCCAGTACTTC
>TRBV6-4|TRBJ1-1|once|TRBD1
CASSEGTGMGEAFF
TGTGCCAGCAGTGAAGGGACAGGTATGGGTGAAGCTTTCTTT
>TRBV7-7|TRBJ2-5|.|TRBD1
CASSFGWGQIQETQYF
TGTGCTAGCAGCTTCGGGTGGGGACAGATCCAAGAGACCCAGTACTTC
>TRBV18|TRBJ2-7|.|.
CASSPGGYEQYF
TGTGCCAGCTCACCGGGGGGCTACGAGCAGTACTTC
>TRBV11-2|TRBJ1-1|few|TRBD1
CASSSLKTGRNTEAFF
TGTGCCAGCAGCTCGTTGAAGACAGGGAGGAACACTGAAGCTTTCTTT
>TRBV9|TRBJ1-5|.|TRBD1
CASSAGGLNQPQHF
TGTGCCAGCAGCGCAGGGGGCCTGAATCAGCCCCAGCATTTT
>TRBV6-5|TRBJ1-3|.|.
CASSYSPLDRRNTIYF
TGTGCCAGCAGTTACTCGCCCCTAGACAGGAGGAACACCATATATTTT
>TRBV5-4|TRBJ1-1|.|.
CASSPPGAGYEAFF
TGTGCCAGCAGCCCCCCAGGGGCTGGCTATGAAGCTTTCTTT
>TRBV5-5|TRBJ2-3|.|.
CASSSLRDTTDTQYF
TGTGCCAGCAGCTCCCTTCGAGATACCACAGATACGCAGTATTTT
>TRBV29-1|TRBJ2-7|.|TRBD1
CSVEGTGDSSYEQYF
TGCAGCGTTGAAGGCACAGGGGACAGCTCCTACGAGCAGTACTTC
>TRBV7-9|TRBJ2-5|.|.
CASSLGGALRETQYF
TGTGCCAGCAGCTTAGGCGGGGCGCTACGGGAGACCCAGTACTTC
>TRBV9|TRBJ2-2|.|.
CASSVTGNTGELFF
TGTGCCAGCAGCGTGACAGGGAACACCGGGGAGCTGTTTTTT
>TRBV7-2|TRBJ1-2|once|.
CASSPGGRRANYGYTF
TGTGCCAGCAGCCCCGGTGGGAGGAGAGCTAACTATGGCTACACCTTC
>TRBV7-6|TRBJ2-7|.|TRBD1
CASSATGQGIYEQYF
TGTGCCAGCAGCGCCACGGGACAGGGGATCTACGAGCAGTACTTC
>TRBV7-3|TRBJ2-7|.|.
CASSDEGSYEQYF
TGTGCCAGCAGCGACGAGGGCTCCTACGAGCAGTACTTC
>TRBV7-3|TRBJ1-1|.|.
CASSLGQMNTEAFF
TGTGCCAGCAGCTTAGGGCAGATGAACACTGAAGCTTTCTTT
>TRBV6-5|TRBJ1-1|.|TRBD1
CASSLDRVIAEAFF
TGTGCCAGCAGTTTGGACAGGGTGATCGCTGAAGCTTTCTTT
>TRBV7-2|TRBJ2-7|.|.
CASSLNPNSIYEQYF
TGTGCCAGCAGCTTAAACCCTAATTCAATCTACGAGCAGTACTTC
>TRBV5-1|TRBJ1-2|once|.
CASSSSGGRKDNYGYTF
TGCGCCAGCAGCTCCTCTGGAGGACGGAAGGATAACTATGGCTACACCTTC
>TRBV7-2|TRBJ2-7|.|.
CASSLARFDYEQYF
TGTGCCAGCAGCTTAGCCAGGTTCGACTACGAGCAGTACTTC
>TRBV4-3|TRBJ2-7|few|.
CASSQDTSYEQYF
TGCGCCAGCAGCCAAGATACATCCTACGAGCAGTACTTC
>TRBV7-2|TRBJ1-6|.|.
CASSLRSWTRESPLHF
TGTGCCAGCAGCTTAAGGAGCTGGACGCGGGAGTCACCCCTCCACTTT
>TRBV7-6|TRBJ1-4|.|.
CASSLRGMNEKLFF
TGTGCCAGCAGCTTACGGGGGATGAATGAAAAACTGTTTTTT
>TRBV6-5|TRBJ1-1|.|.
CASSLAGAEAFF
TGTGCCAGCAGCCTAGCAGGCGCTGAAGCTTTCTTT
>TRBV7-2|TRBJ1-5|.|TRBD1
CASSKGQGSNQPQHF
TGTGCCAGCAGTAAGGGACAGGGATCAAATCAGCCCCAGCATTTT
>TRBV5-4|TRBJ1-2|.|.
CASRPDTLFYGYTF
TGTGCCAGCCGCCCGGACACCTTGTTCTATGGCTACACCTTC
>TRBV7-8|TRBJ2-1|.|.
CASGAVIGNEQFF
TGTGCCAGCGGCGCGGTTATCGGCAATGAGCAGTTCTTC
>TRBV7-6|TRBJ1-1|few|.
CASSPRSRTEAFF
TGTGCCAGCAGCCCCAGGTCCCGCACTGAAGCTTTCTTT
>TRBV7-9|TRBJ1-2|.|.
CASSFLVVGMEYGYTF
TGTGCCAGCAGCTTCTTGGTAGTCGGGATGGAGTATGGCTACACCTTC
>TRBV6-1|TRBJ2-3|.|.
CASSESGSGSDTQYF
TGTGCCAGCAGTGAATCAGGTTCAGGGTCAGATACGCAGTATTTT
>TRBV7-2|TRBJ2-3|.|.
CASSRTRDTQYF
TGTGCCAGCAGCCGCACCAGGGATACGCAGTATTTT
>TRBV5-1|TRBJ2-5|.|.
CASSLARGQETQYF
TGCGCCAGCAGCTTGGCCAGGGGCCAAGAGACCCAGTACTTC
>TRBV11-2|TRBJ1-1|.|.
CASSPLGQGTEAFF
TGTGCCAGCAGCCCCTTGGGGCAAGGCACTGAAGCTTTCTTT
>TRBV29-1|TRBJ2-3|once|TRBD2
CSVTLAGGIVARTDTQYF
TGCAGCGTGACACTAGCGGGGGGGATCGTGGCCCGCACAGATACGCAGTATTTT
>TRBV6-5|TRBJ1-1|.|TRBD1
CASSWRQGAATEAFF
TGTGCCAGCAGTTGGAGACAGGGGGCGGCGACTGAAGCTTTCTTT
>TRBV5-6|TRBJ1-2|.|TRBD1
CASRTGDGYTF
TGTGCCAGCAGGACAGGGGATGGCTACACCTTC
>TRBV30|TRBJ2-7|.|.
CAWSVRTVVYEQYF
TGTGCCTGGAGTGTACGGACAGTAGTTTACGAGCAGTACTTC
>TRBV5-1|TRBJ2-7|.|TRBD1
CASSLVAGQGTIYEQYF
TGCGCCAGCAGCTTGGTGGCGGGACAGGGGACGATATACGAGCAGTACTTC
>TRBV7-3|TRBJ1-6|few|.
CASSAGTGFNSPLHF
TGTGCCAGCAGCGCCGGAACAGGGTTTAATTCACCCCTCCACTTT
>TRBV5-6|TRBJ1-1|.|.
CASSSRADTEAFF
TGTGCCAGCAGCTCGCGGGCGGACACTGAAGCTTTCTTT
>TRBV7-2|TRBJ1-3|few|.
CASSPGTGNTIYF
TGTGCCAGCAGCCCGGGGACTGGAAACACCATATATTTT
>TRBV5-1|TRBJ2-2|.|TRBD1
CASRDRGEGELFF
TGCGCCAGCCGCGACAGGGGGGAGGGGGAGCTGTTTTTT
>TRBV6-1|TRBJ1-4|few|.
CASAGGRSEKLFF
TGTGCCAGCGCCGGAGGGCGAAGTGAAAAACTGTTTTTT
>TRBV5-4|TRBJ1-4|.|TRBD1
CASSWKDRVNEKLFF
TGTGCCAGCAGCTGGAAAGACAGGGTAAATGAAAAACTGTTTTTT
>TRBV27|TRBJ2-2|.|TRBD1
CASNPGQVFLTGELFF
TGTGCCAGCAACCCAGGACAGGTTTTCTTAACCGGGGAGCTGTTTTTT
>TRBV19|TRBJ2-7|.|.
CASSRRTGDSYEQYF
TGTGCCAGTAGTAGGAGGACGGGCGACTCCTACGAGCAGTACTTC
>TRBV5-8|TRBJ2-7|once|TRBD1
CASSRPEPGQGGQVAYEQYF
TGTGCCAGCAGCCGCCCCGAGCCGGGACAGGGAGGTCAGGTGGCCTACGAGCAGTACTTC
>TRBV29-1|TRBJ2-7|.|.
CSVEGEAYEQYF
TGCAGCGTTGAAGGGGAGGCCTACGAGCAGTACTTC
>TRBV4-1|TRBJ2-7|.|.
CASSQALQGGYEQYF
TGCGCCAGCAGCCAAGCCTTGCAAGGAGGATACGAGCAGTACTTC
>TRBV5-1|TRBJ1-1|few|TRBD1
CASSLRQGSYTEAFF
TGCGCCAGCAGCTTGAGACAGGGTAGTTACACTGAAGCTTTCTTT
>TRBV7-2|TRBJ1-4|.|.
CASSRRDEKLFF
TGTGCCAGCAGCCGCCGCGATGAAAAACTGTTTTTT
>TRBV2|TRBJ2-3|.|TRBD2
CASIGGDQSTQYF
TGTGCCTCCATCGGGGGGGATCAAAGTACGCAGTATTTT
>TRBV5-8|TRBJ1-1|.|TRBD1
CASSLGTGGEVEAFF
TGTGCCAGCAGCTTGGGGACAGGGGGCGAAGTTGAAGCTTTCTTT
>TRBV6-6|TRBJ1-5|.|.
CASSYSSVNQPQHF
TGTGCCAGCAGTTACTCGTCAGTAAATCAGCCCCAGCATTTT
>TRBV25-1|TRBJ1-1|.|TRBD1
CASSDGTGNTEAFF
TGTGCCAGCTCCGATGGGACAGGGAACACTGAAGCTTTCTTT
>TRBV11-2|TRBJ2-7|.|.
CASSLSPLSYEQYF
TGTGCCAGCAGCCTCTCCCCACTCTCCTACGAGCAGTACTTC